Listed here are 14 T cell receptor beta chains from one sample, sequenced in a study of beta chain features in type 1 diabetes. The sequenced template was cDNA made from the entire isolated RNA. This table comes from immunoSEQ multiplex PCR, and its TCRdb copy is limited to in-frame clones, with some not included. The sample yields 150,000 to 160,000 clones, more than 9.5% seen once. Sequencing input: central memory CD4+ T cells from blood. These receptors originate from a man aged 18 to 29 in good health.

This clone was seen a few times. V usage is TRBV5-4 and J usage is TRBJ2-7, with 12 bases matching TRBD2. Unmatched junction bases numbered 6, after V lost 1 base and J lost 7 bases. From germline, CDR1 is SGHNT and CDR2 YYREEE (reference sequence). The CDR3 has 15 residues. CDR3 region: CASSLTSGGTREQYF. The CDR3 region has the DNA TGTGCCAGCAGCTTGACTAGCGGGGGGACGCGGGAGCAGTACTTC.

This clone was recorded at least ten times. The chain carries TRBV5-1 and TRBJ2-3, with D possibly being TRBD1 or TRBD2 (5 bases each). The CDR3 length is 15 residues. Trimming stripped 2 bases from V and 2 bases from J, with 12 bases between. CDR1 and CDR2 (germline): SGHRS, YFSETQ. The CDR3 nucleotides read TGCGCCAGCAGCTTCCAGGGACCTTTCACAGATACGCAGTATTTT. It specifies CASSFQGPFTDTQYF.

This clone was seen once. CDR3 DNA: TGTGCCAGCAGCCAACTAGCGGGGGGAGAGACCCAGTACTTC. Translation gives CASSQLAGGETQYF. The V call is TRBV4-2, the J call TRBJ2-5, with TRBD2 matching over 11 bases. CDR1 and CDR2 from the germline V gene are LGHNA and YNFKEQ. The CDR3 runs 14 residues. V was pared by 2 bases and J by 4 bases, with 0 bases of the junction left unmatched.

V gene TRBV7-6 combines with J gene TRBJ1-2, with D tentatively TRBD1 (5 bases). Trimming stripped 5 bases from V and 3 bases from J, with 10 bases between. The germline CDR1 and CDR2 sequences are SGHVS and FNYEAQ. CDR3 length equals 13 residues. The CDR3 DNA reads as TGTGCCAGCAGCGCCGGCAGGGACTATGGCTACACCTTC. It encodes CASSAGRDYGYTF.

As concerns this clone: The junction departs from the called germline gene at one end, perhaps through a read error. The chain joins TRBV4-2 to TRBJ2-6, with unresolved D. The CDR3 sequence is 13 residues long. CDR1 is LGHNA and CDR2 is YNFKEQ in the germline V gene. The CDR3 DNA is TGTGCCAGCAGCCAGCCTGGAGCCAACGTCCTGACTTTC. Its protein is CASSQPGANVLTF.

There are a few counts of this clone. V gene TRBV7-7 combines with J gene TRBJ2-5; D is uncertain. The CDR3 loop spans 13 amino acids. V was pared by 4 bases and J by 4 bases, with 10 bases between. Germline assignment: CDR1 SSHAT and CDR2 FNYEAQ (reference sequence). The CDR3 DNA follows: TGTGCCAGCAGCTCCGGGTTACGAGAGACCCAGTACTTC. This gives the protein CASSSGLRETQYF.

The chain employs TRBV29-1 and TRBJ2-1, with 15 nucleotides matching TRBD2. The CDR3 totals 16 residues. J was trimmed by 1 base and V by 4 bases; bases with no gene match: 2. Germline V gene data show CDR1 as SQVTM and CDR2 as ANQGSEA. CDR3 residues: CSVGTSGRVSYNEQFF. Here the CDR3 DNA reads TGCAGCGTTGGGACTAGCGGGAGGGTGTCCTACAATGAGCAGTTCTTC.

This rearrangement joins TRBV5-1 to TRBJ2-5; possible D gene TRBD1, 5 bases. This CDR3 is built from 14 residues. In germline, CDR1 is SGHRS, CDR2 YFSETQ. V was cut by 0 bases and J by 5 bases, with 11 bases left in between. The CDR3 protein is CASSLGAGKETQYF. In nucleotides, the CDR3 is TGCGCCAGCAGCTTGGGCGCAGGGAAGGAGACCCAGTACTTC.

The gene calls are TRBV7-9 and TRBJ2-1; TRBD2 matches at 8 bases. With 5 bases clipped from V and 7 bases from J, the junction kept 10 bases outside the gene matches. CDR3 length: 15 amino acids. Germline V gene lookup returns CDR1 SEHNR and CDR2 FQNEAQ (reference sequence). The CDR3 bases are TGTGCCAGCAGCCTAACAGCGGGGGCCTTTAATGAGCAGTTCTTC. It encodes CASSLTAGAFNEQFF. Full variable domain (rest looked up from reference TRBV7-9 and TRBJ2-1): DTGVSQNPRHKITKRGQNVTFRCDPISEHNRLYWYRQTLGQGPEFLTYFQNEAQLEKSRLLSDRFSAERPKGSFSTLEIQRTEQGDSAMYLCASSLTAGAFNEQFFGPGTRLTVL.

The V gene is TRBV4-1, the J gene TRBJ1-2; 9 nucleotides agree with TRBD1. J was trimmed by 9 bases and V by 4 bases; bases with no gene match: 12. CDR1 MGHRA and CDR2 YSYEKL come from the germline V gene. The CDR3 is made up of 15 amino acids. CDR3 sequence: CASSPGQGPVGSYTF. CDR3 sequence (DNA): TGCGCCAGCAGCCCGGGACAGGGTCCGGTGGGAAGCTACACCTTC.

The chain recombines TRBV28 with TRBJ2-4, with unresolved D. Germline lookup yields CDR1 MDHEN and CDR2 SYDVKM. The V gene lost 5 bases and the J gene lost 0 bases, with 11 bases spanning the gap. The CDR3 contains 15 residues. The CDR3 here is CASSPIYTAKNIQYF. The CDR3 region has the DNA TGTGCCAGCAGTCCTATCTACACAGCCAAAAACATTCAGTACTTC.

J is TRBJ2-7 and V is TRBV4-3; 7 bases agree with TRBD1. The trim removed 4 bases at V and 4 bases at J, leaving 4 bases unmatched. Germline lookup yields CDR1 LGHNA and CDR2 YSLEER. The CDR3 extends over 13 amino acids. The CDR3 DNA follows: TGCGCCAGCAGCCGGGACAGAGGTTACGAGCAGTACTTC. Translation gives CASSRDRGYEQYF.

The rearrangement links TRBV9 to TRBJ1-1, with D uncertain. CDR1 and CDR2 (germline): SGDLS, YYNGEE. The ends were cut back, 4 bases at V and 2 bases at J, with 9 bases in the middle. This CDR3 is built from 13 residues. The CDR3 DNA is TGTGCCAGCAGCCCAGAGGGTAACACTGAAGCTTTCTTT. Amino acid sequence: CASSPEGNTEAFF.

This clone was observed a handful of times. The V call is TRBV7-7, the J call TRBJ2-5, with TRBD2 matching over 12 bases. The CDR3 has 16 residues. Unmatched junction bases numbered 5, after V lost 5 bases and J lost 1 base. Germline CDR1 reads SSHAT; CDR2 reads FNYEAQ (reference sequence). The CDR3 DNA reads TGTGCCAGCAGCCTCGGGACTAGCGGGTCCCAAGAGACCCAGTACTTC. This encodes CASSLGTSGSQETQYF.